This TCR beta chain was observed in a study of T cell responses to AZD1222 COVID-19 vaccine. Study background: Recipients boosted at about 4 weeks or about 12 weeks are pooled.

Germline values: CDR1 SGHRS, CDR2 YFSETQ. V gave up 4 bases and J gave up 5 bases; unmatched junction bases: 5. The CDR3 runs to 14 residues. To note about this clone: Its specificity is unknown.

The study, taken as a whole, reports: There were vaccine-associated CD4 TCRs across spike, dominant at 160-218 and 743-854. Donors in the cohort were predominantly white British and more often female, and clonal diversity was possibly underestimated.

Sequencing was performed with immunoSEQ multiplex PCR; in TCRdb, only in-frame clones are kept and a portion is missing. Of 240,000 or so clones detected, about 92% appear once; the ten largest clones hold less than 0.6%. This chain connects TRBV5-1 to TRBJ2-3, with 9 positions matching TRBD1. The sequencing used peripheral blood, collected on day 0 of AZD1222 vaccination. This TCR was sampled from an adult in good health. This CDR3 is CASSRTGAGDTQYF. The CDR3 coding sequence is TGCGCCAGCAGCAGGACAGGGGCGGGAGATACGCAGTATTTT. Supplemented by reference TRBV5-1 and TRBJ2-3, the full variable domain reads KAGVTQTPRYLIKTRGQQVTLSCSPISGHRSVSWYQQTPGQGLQFLFEYFSETQRNKGNFPGRFSGRQFSNSRSEMNVSTLELGDSALYLCASSRTGAGDTQYFGPGTRLTVL.